One T cell receptor (beta chain) is described in this entry. Its antigen is still unknown. Exclusion of a patient resulted from uncontrolled infection, other autoimmune disease, pregnancy or lactation. TCR beta CDR3 sequences were amplified from RNA transcripts. An initial round of RT-PCR targeting the TCR CDR3 relied on the HTBI primer set. TCRdb passed the multiplex PCR reads through MiXCR, listing each CDR3 protein once. The sample records about 700,000 distinct CDR3 sequences, 45% being singletons. This sample is part of a study of T cells in Graves' hyperthyroidism and ophthalmopathy. Study-wide results and limits: Among clonotypes expanded in thyroid above 0.001, most were also found in blood. The model made its ophthalmopathy prediction, and onset followed a median approximately 6 months later. Stable hyperthyroidism was separated from ophthalmopathy by a model based on 13 V-J features.

With 8 bases removed from V and 6 bases from J, the gap between germline ends came to 25 bases. Looked up from germline, CDR1 is SQVTM and CDR2 is ANQGSEA. This CDR3 has 16 amino acids. The source of this sequence is an adult man with Graves' disease, either hyperthyroidism or ophthalmopathy (not recorded which). The rearrangement joins TRBV29-1 to TRBJ1-4, with D perhaps TRBD1 (6 bases). The specimen sequenced was peripheral blood or thyroid tissue (not recorded which). In DNA, the CDR3 is TGCAGCCCGTACGTTACGGGGGGCAGTAACTATGAAAAACTGTTTTTT. Its translation is CSPYVTGGSNYEKLFF. The full variable domain, rest sourced from reference TRBV29-1 and TRBJ1-4, is SAVISQKPSRDICQRGTSLTIQCQVDSQVTMMFWYRQQPGQSLTLIATANQGSEATYESGFVIDKFPISRPNLTFSTLTVSNMSPEDSSIYLCSPYVTGGSNYEKLFFGSGTQLSVL.